The 5 T cell receptor beta chains below come from one sample, sequenced in a study of blood T cell repertoires in COVID-19. Profiled with immunoSEQ multiplex PCR; TCRdb holds only in-frame clones, not every one. The repertoire holds about 44,000 clones, with approximately 79% as singletons. Material for sequencing was peripheral blood. The receptors derive from a human donor in a cohort sampled during active COVID-19.

The chain recombines TRBV3-1 (or the pseudogene TRBV3-2) with TRBJ2-1; D possibly corresponds to TRBD1 (5 bases). Germline CDR1 and CDR2: LGHDT and YNNKEL (reference sequence). This CDR3 comprises 13 residues. Trimming removed 2 bases at V and 5 bases at J, with 7 bases between. The CDR3 reads CASSQSDNNEQFF. DNA of the CDR3: TGTGCCAGCAGCCAATCGGACAACAATGAGCAGTTCTTC.

The rearrangement uses TRBV3-1 (or the pseudogene TRBV3-2) and TRBJ2-2; tentatively, D is TRBD1 (5 bases). Germline V gene sequence: CDR1 LGHDT, CDR2 YNNKEL (reference sequence). The CDR3 runs to 17 residues. V was trimmed by 1 base and J by 0 bases, leaving 12 bases between them. The CDR3 DNA sequence: TGTGCCAGCAGCCAAGGGTTACAGGTCCCGAACACCGGGGAGCTGTTTTTT. The encoded protein is CASSQGLQVPNTGELFF.

This clone has at least ten counts. The chain combines TRBV11-2 with TRBJ1-1, with 8 bases aligning to TRBD1. The CDR3 runs 18 residues. The V segment lost 1 base and the J segment 5 bases; nucleotides outside the gene matches: 15. Germline CDR1 SGHAT, CDR2 FQNNGV. CDR3 protein: CASSLGGGQGLERTEAFF. CDR3 in DNA: TGTGCCAGCAGCTTAGGGGGAGGACAGGGTCTAGAGCGTACTGAAGCTTTCTTT.

The chain links TRBV6-5 to TRBJ2-7; a weak D match, TRBD1 (5 bases). The CDR3 consists of 16 residues. Germline values: CDR1 MNHEY, CDR2 SVGAGI. V was cut by 0 bases and J by 2 bases, with 14 bases left in between. The CDR3, as DNA: TGTGCCAGCAGTTACTCGTATACAGGTCACGCCTACGAGCAGTACGTC. It codes for CASSYSYTGHAYEQYV.

The chain employs TRBV7-3 and TRBJ2-2; 7 nucleotides line up with TRBD1. Germline V gene sequence: CDR1 SGHTA, CDR2 FQGTGA. The CDR3 is made up of 14 amino acids. The V gene end was trimmed by 6 bases and the J gene end by 7 bases; junction bases not matched to a gene: 8. CDR3 sequence: CASRPGQTHGELFF. The CDR3, as DNA: TGTGCCAGCAGGCCGGGACAGACCCACGGGGAGCTGTTTTTT.